The rows below give T cell receptor beta chains drawn from one sample of a study of vaccination effects on CD4 cells after COVID-19. These receptors lack a known antigen. Profiled with immunoSEQ multiplex PCR; TCRdb holds only in-frame clones, not every one. The sample contains roughly 33,000 clones, less than 80% of which appear only once. The material sequenced was CD4+ T cells from PBMCs cultured with HCoV-OC43 spike peptides, taken before COVID-19 vaccination. Receptor source: a human donor who received a COVID-19 vaccine. The CDR3 runs from the conserved cysteine through the conserved F or W. Fields, in order: clone size, J gene, V gene, D gene, CDR3 DNA, CDR3 protein. The D gene is left open where the match is weak. Expanded clones are given a class, and other clones once, few, many or no size at all.

clone_size: NA; j_call: TRBJ2-3; v_call: TRBV5-1; d_call: TRBD2; cdr3_nt: TGCGCCAGCAGCGGACCAGGAGCGGGAGTGAGCACAGATACGCAGTATTTT; cdr3_aa: CASSGPGAGVSTDTQYF
clone_size: NA; j_call: TRBJ2-3; v_call: TRBV29-1; d_call: NA; cdr3_nt: TGCAGCGTTGAAGGCTACAGCACAGATACGCAGTATTTT; cdr3_aa: CSVEGYSTDTQYF
clone_size: NA; j_call: TRBJ1-5; v_call: TRBV3-1/TRBV3-2; d_call: NA; cdr3_nt: TGTGCCAGCAGCCAAGATACGAGTAGCAATCAGCCCCAGCATTTT; cdr3_aa: CASSQDTSSNQPQHF
clone_size: few; j_call: TRBJ1-3; v_call: TRBV30; d_call: NA; cdr3_nt: TGTGCCTGGAGCCGTTCTGGGTCTGGAAACACCATATATTTT; cdr3_aa: CAWSRSGSGNTIYF
clone_size: once; j_call: TRBJ2-1; v_call: TRBV7-2; d_call: NA; cdr3_nt: TGTGCCAGCTCCCAGACTAGTTTCTACAATGAGCAGTTCTTC; cdr3_aa: CASSQTSFYNEQFF
clone_size: NA; j_call: TRBJ2-7; v_call: TRBV5-6; d_call: TRBD2; cdr3_nt: TGTGCCAGCAGCTTAACTAGCGGGACGGGGGAGCAGTACTTC; cdr3_aa: CASSLTSGTGEQYF
clone_size: NA; j_call: TRBJ1-5; v_call: TRBV12-5; d_call: NA; cdr3_nt: TGTGCTAGTGGTTTGGTACCGGCAGTCAATCAGCCCCAGCATTTT; cdr3_aa: CASGLVPAVNQPQHF
clone_size: NA; j_call: TRBJ1-1; v_call: TRBV4-2; d_call: NA; cdr3_nt: TGTGCCAGCAGCCAAGAAGGGACCTTGAACACTGAAGCTTTCTTT; cdr3_aa: CASSQEGTLNTEAFF
clone_size: NA; j_call: TRBJ1-3; v_call: TRBV5-1; d_call: NA; cdr3_nt: TGCGCCAGCAGCCTGAGGGGAGGTAACTCTGGAAACACCATATATTTT; cdr3_aa: CASSLRGGNSGNTIYF
clone_size: few; j_call: TRBJ1-2; v_call: TRBV5-4; d_call: TRBD1; cdr3_nt: TGTGCCAGCAGCATCCGGACAGGGGACTACACCTTC; cdr3_aa: CASSIRTGDYTF
clone_size: NA; j_call: TRBJ1-2; v_call: TRBV6-5; d_call: NA; cdr3_nt: TGTGCCAGCAGTCCAACCGACGGAGGCTACACCTTC; cdr3_aa: CASSPTDGGYTF
clone_size: NA; j_call: TRBJ1-5; v_call: TRBV7-2; d_call: NA; cdr3_nt: TGTGCCAGCAGCCCCGGGAGCGGGAATTGGCCCCAGCATTTT; cdr3_aa: CASSPGSGNWPQHF
clone_size: NA; j_call: TRBJ1-1; v_call: TRBV29-1; d_call: NA; cdr3_nt: TGCAGCGTTGGTCCCATGGGTTACACTGAAGCTTTCTTT; cdr3_aa: CSVGPMGYTEAFF
clone_size: NA; j_call: TRBJ2-2; v_call: TRBV10-3; d_call: NA; cdr3_nt: TGTGCCATCAGCGGACAGGGAGGGAACGGGGAGCTGTTTTTT; cdr3_aa: CAISGQGGNGELFF
clone_size: NA; j_call: TRBJ1-1; v_call: TRBV12-3/TRBV12-4; d_call: NA; cdr3_nt: TGTGCCAGCACCCTCGGGGAGGGCACTGAAGCTTTCTTT; cdr3_aa: CASTLGEGTEAFF
clone_size: NA; j_call: TRBJ2-2; v_call: TRBV7-9; d_call: NA; cdr3_nt: TGTGCCAGCAGCCCCGGGACACTTAACACCGGGGAGCTGTTTTTT; cdr3_aa: CASSPGTLNTGELFF
clone_size: NA; j_call: TRBJ2-2; v_call: TRBV4-1; d_call: NA; cdr3_nt: TGCGCCAGCTCTTTTTTCCCGGACACCGGGGAGCTGTTTTTT; cdr3_aa: CASSFFPDTGELFF
clone_size: NA; j_call: TRBJ1-5; v_call: TRBV25-1; d_call: NA; cdr3_nt: TGTGCCAGCAGTGGAAAACAGGGAAGGGACAATCAGCCCCAGCATTTT; cdr3_aa: CASSGKQGRDNQPQHF
clone_size: NA; j_call: TRBJ2-7; v_call: TRBV6-5; d_call: TRBD1; cdr3_nt: TGTGCCAGCAACTACAGGGGTGGAGAGCAGTACTTC; cdr3_aa: CASNYRGGEQYF
clone_size: few; j_call: TRBJ2-3; v_call: TRBV5-4; d_call: TRBD2; cdr3_nt: TGTGCCAGCAGCTTGGAGATTAGCGGGAGACGGCGCACAGATACGCAGTATTTT; cdr3_aa: CASSLEISGRRRTDTQYF
clone_size: NA; j_call: TRBJ2-7; v_call: TRBV5-1; d_call: TRBD1; cdr3_nt: TGCGCCAGCAGCTTTGACAGGGCTTGGGAGCAGTACTTC; cdr3_aa: CASSFDRAWEQYF
clone_size: NA; j_call: TRBJ1-2; v_call: TRBV3-1/TRBV3-2; d_call: NA; cdr3_nt: TGTGCCAGCACCCCGGAAGGACATTCTCTTGGCTACACCTTC; cdr3_aa: CASTPEGHSLGYTF
clone_size: NA; j_call: TRBJ1-1; v_call: TRBV7-2; d_call: TRBD1; cdr3_nt: TGTGCCAGCAGCTTAGGGGACAGGGAGAGCACTGAAGCTTTCTTT; cdr3_aa: CASSLGDRESTEAFF
clone_size: NA; j_call: TRBJ1-1; v_call: TRBV7-7; d_call: NA; cdr3_nt: TGTGCTAGCAGCCCAATCGGGACGGACGGTGGAGAAGCTTTCTTT; cdr3_aa: CASSPIGTDGGEAFF
clone_size: NA; j_call: TRBJ1-1; v_call: TRBV6-5; d_call: NA; cdr3_nt: TGTGCCAGCACCTCGGAGGGGGGAATGATTGAAGCTTTCTTT; cdr3_aa: CASTSEGGMIEAFF
clone_size: NA; j_call: TRBJ1-2; v_call: TRBV30; d_call: NA; cdr3_nt: TGTGCCTGGAGTGTGGGGGCGTACCTGACCTTC; cdr3_aa: CAWSVGAYLTF
clone_size: NA; j_call: TRBJ2-1; v_call: TRBV11-3; d_call: NA; cdr3_nt: TGTGCCAGCAGCTTCCAGGCAATCGCGGGGGCGAATGAGCAGTTCTTC; cdr3_aa: CASSFQAIAGANEQFF
clone_size: NA; j_call: TRBJ1-4; v_call: TRBV5-8; d_call: TRBD1; cdr3_nt: TGTGCCAGCACTAGGACAGGCGTGAATGAAAAACTGTTTTTT; cdr3_aa: CASTRTGVNEKLFF
clone_size: few; j_call: TRBJ1-3; v_call: TRBV12-3/TRBV12-4; d_call: TRBD1; cdr3_nt: TGTGCCAGCAGCCGACAGGGAGGCACCATATATTTT; cdr3_aa: CASSRQGGTIYF
clone_size: NA; j_call: TRBJ1-6; v_call: TRBV5-1; d_call: NA; cdr3_nt: TGCGCCAGCAGCTTGGGTAATTCACCCCTCCACTTT; cdr3_aa: CASSLGNSPLHF
clone_size: NA; j_call: TRBJ2-5; v_call: TRBV5-1; d_call: TRBD2; cdr3_nt: TGCGCCAGCAGCTTTCCCAGCGGGAGCGGAGTGGGTGAGACCCAGTACTTC; cdr3_aa: CASSFPSGSGVGETQYF
clone_size: NA; j_call: TRBJ1-1; v_call: TRBV3-1/TRBV3-2; d_call: NA; cdr3_nt: TGTGCCAGCAGCCAAGTTTCCGCGAACACTGAAGCTTTCTTT; cdr3_aa: CASSQVSANTEAFF
clone_size: many; j_call: TRBJ1-1; v_call: TRBV6-5; d_call: NA; cdr3_nt: TGTGCCAGCCGGGTCGCGACGGGCACTGAAGCTTTCTTT; cdr3_aa: CASRVATGTEAFF
clone_size: NA; j_call: TRBJ2-3; v_call: TRBV10-3; d_call: NA; cdr3_nt: TGTGCCATCAGTGTCGGGAGACGGGGCACAGATACGCAGTATTTT; cdr3_aa: CAISVGRRGTDTQYF
clone_size: NA; j_call: TRBJ2-1; v_call: TRBV4-2; d_call: NA; cdr3_nt: TGTGCCAGCAGCCAAGAGTGGGCCTACAATGAGCAGTTCTTC; cdr3_aa: CASSQEWAYNEQFF
clone_size: NA; j_call: TRBJ1-1; v_call: TRBV15; d_call: NA; cdr3_nt: TGTGCCACCAGCAGAGATACGGGTACGAACACTGAAGCTTTCTTT; cdr3_aa: CATSRDTGTNTEAFF
clone_size: few; j_call: TRBJ2-7; v_call: TRBV9; d_call: TRBD2; cdr3_nt: TGTGCCAGCAGCGTAGGCACTAGCGGGGACTACGAGCAGTACTTC; cdr3_aa: CASSVGTSGDYEQYF
clone_size: once; j_call: TRBJ1-3; v_call: TRBV29-1; d_call: TRBD1; cdr3_nt: TGCAGCGTTGGCCTAGGACAGGGGACTGGAAACACCATATATTTT; cdr3_aa: CSVGLGQGTGNTIYF
clone_size: NA; j_call: TRBJ2-3; v_call: TRBV30; d_call: NA; cdr3_nt: TGTGCCTGGAAGAATCCCGGACATCTAGATACGCAGTATTTT; cdr3_aa: CAWKNPGHLDTQYF
clone_size: NA; j_call: TRBJ2-2; v_call: TRBV28; d_call: NA; cdr3_nt: TGTGCCAGCAGTTTGAGTACCGGGGAGCTGTTTTTT; cdr3_aa: CASSLSTGELFF
clone_size: NA; j_call: TRBJ2-2; v_call: TRBV28; d_call: NA; cdr3_nt: TGTGCCAGCAGCCGGCGGGCGGGAAGGATAACCGGGGAGCTGTTTTTT; cdr3_aa: CASSRRAGRITGELFF
clone_size: NA; j_call: TRBJ2-2; v_call: TRBV7-2; d_call: TRBD1; cdr3_nt: TGTGCCAGCAGCCCCAACAGGGGCACCGGGGAGCTGTTTTTT; cdr3_aa: CASSPNRGTGELFF
clone_size: NA; j_call: TRBJ1-5; v_call: TRBV7-3; d_call: NA; cdr3_nt: TGTGCCAGCAGCTTAAAAGGGGGTCAGCCCCAGCATTTT; cdr3_aa: CASSLKGGQPQHF
clone_size: NA; j_call: TRBJ1-1; v_call: TRBV20-1; d_call: TRBD1; cdr3_nt: TGCAGTGCCCTGGACAGGAATGAAGCTTTCTTT; cdr3_aa: CSALDRNEAFF
clone_size: NA; j_call: TRBJ2-7; v_call: TRBV27; d_call: TRBD1; cdr3_nt: TGTGCCAGCAGTTTAGGGACTTGGGACAGGGGGAATCTGCACGAGCAGTACTTC; cdr3_aa: CASSLGTWDRGNLHEQYF
clone_size: NA; j_call: TRBJ2-3; v_call: TRBV6-5; d_call: NA; cdr3_nt: TGTGCCAGCGCCGGGGGACGGATTAGCACAGATACGCAGTATTTT; cdr3_aa: CASAGGRISTDTQYF
clone_size: NA; j_call: TRBJ2-5; v_call: TRBV3-1/TRBV3-2; d_call: NA; cdr3_nt: TGTGCCAGCAGCCGGCGAGGGGGCCAAGAGACCCAGTACTTC; cdr3_aa: CASSRRGGQETQYF
clone_size: NA; j_call: TRBJ1-3; v_call: TRBV7-9; d_call: NA; cdr3_nt: TGTGCCAGCAGCTTGGCAGGTTCAGGAAACACCATATATTTT; cdr3_aa: CASSLAGSGNTIYF